This T cell receptor beta chain was captured by sequencing in a study of T cell responses to AZD1222 COVID-19 vaccine. Whole-study findings and limits: Spike-specific TCR breadth and depth rose after two AZD1222 doses. Variant regions that are unmutated are reportedly the target of nearly half of spike-specific TCRs. Repertoires in all cases were sampled only once the peak T cell response had passed. Just five or six AZD1222 recipients were seropositive at baseline.

This clone showed up just a few times. The antigen is unknown. TCRdb keeps only in-frame clones here, not all; method: immunoSEQ multiplex PCR. The sample includes more than 70,000 clones, approximately 88% seen only once; the top ten take roughly 15%. V lost 0 bases to trimming and J lost 7 bases, with 22 bases between them. There are 17 residues in the CDR3. Germline CDR1 reads SGHRS; CDR2 reads YFSETQ. The sequence came from an adult in good health. This chain uses TRBV5-1 with TRBJ1-2; D is perhaps TRBD1 (6 bases). The sequencing here drew on peripheral blood, taken on day 0 of AZD1222 vaccination. For the CDR3, the DNA is TGCGCCAGCAGCTTGGGAGATATTTACGGGACACGAAGTGGCTACACCTTC. This gives the protein CASSLGDIYGTRSGYTF.